The 22 T cell receptor beta chains given below trace back to one sample, sequenced in a study of T-cell memory formation after mild COVID-19. TCRdb called the 5' RACE reads again in MiXCR, with one record for every CDR3 protein. The profile shows 140,000 or so distinct CDR3 sequences, under 25% of them singletons. The sequencing sample was made of PBMCs or a T cell subset sorted from them (not recorded which). These receptors were collected from an adult woman who had mild COVID-19 (a few samples of this study predate the infection). Cell type and time point are not known.

The genes are TRBV12-3 or TRBV12-4 and TRBJ2-3, with 7 bases that match TRBD1. CDR3 length equals 14 residues. V was pared by 4 bases and J by 2 bases, with 3 bases of the junction left unmatched. For the CDR3, the DNA is TGTGCCAGCAGTTCGGACAGGACCACAGATACGCAGTATTTT. Protein sequence: CASSSDRTTDTQYF.

V usage is TRBV6-5 and J usage is TRBJ1-6; D unresolved. Germline loops: CDR1 MNHEY, CDR2 SVGAGI. V lost 6 bases, J lost 3 bases, and 12 bases lay in between. The CDR3 is 15 residues long. This CDR3 is CASRSRTDYNSPLHF. In DNA form, the CDR3 reads TGTGCCAGCAGATCGCGGACTGACTATAATTCACCCCTCCACTTT.

The V gene is TRBV18, the J gene TRBJ2-3; 9 positions match TRBD2. V gave up 5 bases and J gave up 3 bases; unmatched junction bases: 9. The CDR3 runs to 16 residues. Germline CDR1 reads KGHSH; CDR2 reads LQKENI. The CDR3 loop is CASSVVAGARTDTQYF. In DNA, the CDR3 is TGTGCCAGCTCAGTTGTAGCGGGAGCCAGAACAGATACGCAGTATTTT.

This clonotype was seen only a few times. The V and J genes are TRBV12-3 or TRBV12-4 and TRBJ1-2, with TRBD1 matching over 10 bases. This CDR3 has 12 amino acids. The V segment lost 3 bases and the J segment 13 bases; nucleotides outside the gene matches: 5. CDR3 coding DNA: TGTGCCAGCAGTTTCCGACAGGGGGCGGTCACCTTC. It yields the protein CASSFRQGAVTF.

The sample holds many counts of this clonotype. The chain recombines TRBV7-9 with TRBJ2-5, with D perhaps matching TRBD1 or TRBD2 (5 bases each). Germline V gives CDR1 SEHNR, CDR2 FQNEAQ (reference sequence). Between the trimmed V and J ends, which lost 4 bases and 3 bases, there was a span of 12 bases. The length of the CDR3 is 14 residues. CDR3 protein: CASSSLRGEETQYF. CDR3 bases: TGTGCCAGCAGCTCGCTTCGGGGCGAAGAGACCCAGTACTTC.

The gene calls are TRBV15 and TRBJ1-3; 7 bases match TRBD1. Germline CDR1 reads LNHNV; CDR2 reads YYDKDF (reference sequence). V shed 4 bases, J shed 2 bases, and the junction held 2 bases outside the gene matches. The CDR3 loop spans 14 amino acids. The CDR3 coding sequence is TGTGCCACCAGCACCGGGACAGCTGGAAACACCATATATTTT. Translating it yields CATSTGTAGNTIYF.

This clonotype was detected only a few times. The CDR3 sequence: CASSLAGVSLNEQFF. The CDR3, as DNA: TGTGCCAGCAGCTTAGCGGGAGTCTCGCTGAATGAGCAGTTCTTC. The V and J genes are TRBV7-2 and TRBJ2-1; maybe TRBD2 (5 bases). V was clipped by 0 bases and J by 7 bases, with 13 bases between them. Per the germline V gene, CDR1 is SGHTA and CDR2 is FQGNSA. The CDR3 is made up of 15 amino acids.

In its sample, this clonotype was seen a few times. This sequence joins TRBV5-1 and TRBJ1-3, with D possibly TRBD1 on 5 matching bases. Trimming removed 0 bases from V and 3 bases from J, with 7 bases in between. CDR3 length: 14 residues. Looked up from germline, CDR1 is SGHRS and CDR2 is YFSETQ. The CDR3 spells CASSLDQGGNTIYF. CDR3 bases: TGCGCCAGCAGCTTGGATCAGGGTGGAAACACCATATATTTT.

This clonotype turned up a few times. This rearrangement joins TRBV11-2 to TRBJ2-1; 7 nucleotides match TRBD2. This CDR3 has 14 amino acids. Unmatched junction bases numbered 5, after V lost 1 base and J lost 8 bases. Germline CDR1 is SGHAT and CDR2 is FQNNGV. This chain's CDR3 is CASSLAGGGDEQFF. CDR3 nucleotides: TGTGCCAGCAGCTTAGCGGGAGGCGGGGATGAGCAGTTCTTC. Variable domain in full (rest from reference TRBV11-2 and TRBJ2-1): EAGVAQSPRYKIIEKRQSVAFWCNPISGHATLYWYQQILGQGPKLLIQFQNNGVVDDSQLPKDRFSAERLKGVDSTLKIQPAKLEDSAVYLCASSLAGGGDEQFFGPGTRLTVL.

This clonotype was detected a few times. CDR3 DNA: TGTGCCAGTAGTTGGGCGCCCGGCGAGCAGTACTTC. The encoded protein is CASSWAPGEQYF. This chain links TRBV19 with TRBJ2-7; D ambiguous. The CDR3 is 12 amino acids. Germline CDR1 LNHDA, CDR2 SQIVND (reference sequence). The V and J ends lost 5 bases and 6 bases respectively, with 11 bases between them.

The CDR3 spells CASSALAGGSTDTQYF. Written as DNA, the CDR3 is TGTGCCAGCAGTGCCCTAGCGGGGGGGAGCACAGATACGCAGTATTTT. This chain connects TRBV6-1 to TRBJ2-3, with 12 bases lining up with TRBD2. This CDR3 region has 16 residues. The germline gives CDR1 MNHNS, CDR2 SASEGT. V shed 4 bases and J 0 bases; nucleotides not matched to a gene: 2.

This clonotype was counted between two and nine times. The V call is TRBV12-3 or TRBV12-4, the J call TRBJ2-3, with 13 nucleotides matching TRBD2. The junction had 4 bases not matched to a gene; V was cut back by 6 bases and J by 7 bases. This CDR3 is built from 14 residues. The CDR3 spells CASSRTSGGYTQYF. The CDR3 DNA follows: TGTGCCAGCAGCCGGACTAGCGGGGGATATACGCAGTATTTT.

The J gene is TRBJ2-7, the V gene TRBV4-2; TRBD1 aligns across 8 bases. This CDR3 comprises 15 residues. The junction had 4 bases not matched to a gene; V was cut back by 1 base and J by 2 bases. Germline CDR1 reads LGHNA; CDR2 reads YNFKEQ. CDR3 sequence: CASSQGGQDAYEQYF. CDR3 DNA sequence: TGTGCCAGCAGCCAAGGGGGACAGGACGCCTACGAGCAGTACTTC.

There are a few counts of this clonotype. This chain joins TRBV4-2 and TRBJ1-2; D is possibly TRBD1 (6 bases). Germline loops: CDR1 LGHNA, CDR2 YNFKEQ. V gave up 3 bases and J gave up 5 bases, with 10 bases separating them. The CDR3 consists of 13 residues. CDR3 in amino acids: CASSQTDSYGYTF. CDR3 nucleotide sequence: TGTGCCAGCAGCCAGACGGACAGTTATGGCTACACCTTC.

The V gene is TRBV20-1, the J gene TRBJ1-6; 7 bases fit TRBD1. The ends lost 5 bases at V and 7 bases at J; junction bases unmatched: 8. The CDR3 extends over 14 amino acids. Germline V gene lookup returns CDR1 DFQATT and CDR2 SNEGSKA (reference sequence). This CDR3 is CSASSGQHNSPLHF. The DNA of the CDR3 is TGCAGTGCTTCCTCGGGACAGCACAATTCACCCCTCCACTTT.

This clonotype was seen more than once but under ten times. The CDR3, as DNA: TGCGCCAGCAGCCCCAAGGGAACTGGACGGTTTAGGAGCTCCTACGAGCAGTACTTC. Translation: CASSPKGTGRFRSSYEQYF. The chain combines TRBV5-1 with TRBJ2-7; D is uncertain. The CDR3 length is 19 residues. V lost 4 bases to trimming and J lost 0 bases, with 26 bases between them. Germline V lookup: CDR1 SGHRS, CDR2 YFSETQ. The full variable domain, with the rest looked up from reference TRBV5-1 and TRBJ2-7, is KAGVTQTPRYLIKTRGQQVTLSCSPISGHRSVSWYQQTPGQGLQFLFEYFSETQRNKGNFPGRFSGRQFSNSRSEMNVSTLELGDSALYLCASSPKGTGRFRSSYEQYFGPGTRLTVT.

The chain uses TRBV6-1 and TRBJ1-3, with D possibly matching TRBD1 (5 bases). Germline assignment: CDR1 MNHNS and CDR2 SASEGT. The CDR3 totals 13 residues. Trimming took off 6 bases at V and 0 bases at J, with 6 bases between the two ends. Here the CDR3 DNA reads TGTGCCAGCAGGACAGCCTCTGGAAACACCATATATTTT. Translation gives CASRTASGNTIYF.

In this sample, this clonotype turned up once. The chain employs TRBV10-3 and TRBJ2-5, with 13 bases aligning to TRBD2. Per the germline V gene, CDR1 is ENHRY and CDR2 is SYGVKD. V lost 10 bases, J lost 3 bases, and 17 bases stayed unmatched. CDR3 length equals 18 residues. The CDR3 region is CATARKPGLAGQEETQYF. In DNA form, the CDR3 reads TGTGCCACCGCACGTAAACCGGGACTAGCGGGACAAGAAGAGACCCAGTACTTC.

A single count supports this clonotype. The chain has TRBV2 and TRBJ2-3, with D perhaps assigned TRBD1 or TRBD2 (6 bases each). Between the trimmed V and J ends, which lost 8 bases and 1 base, there was a span of 10 bases. Per germline, CDR1 SNHLY and CDR2 FYNNEI. The CDR3 contains 13 residues. The CDR3 loop reads CASCRGRTDTQYF. The CDR3 nucleotides are TGTGCCAGCTGCCGGGGGCGCACAGATACGCAGTATTTT.

This clonotype was recorded a few times. J is TRBJ2-2 and V is TRBV6-6; TRBD1 matches 7 bases. Germline V lookup: CDR1 MNHNY, CDR2 SVGAGI (reference sequence). The V and J ends lost 6 bases and 5 bases, in that order; junction bases with no gene match: 3. There are 13 residues in the CDR3. This CDR3 is CASRTGRTGELFF. DNA of the CDR3: TGTGCCAGCAGGACAGGGAGAACCGGGGAGCTGTTTTTT.

This clonotype was seen a few times. The chain recombines TRBV30 with TRBJ2-7, with D unresolved. The CDR3 has 13 residues. V lost 0 bases, J lost 3 bases, and 9 bases lay in between. Germline V gene sequence: CDR1 GTSNPN, CDR2 SVGIG (reference sequence). The DNA for the CDR3 is TGTGCCTGGAGTGTCGGCGGAAACTACGAGCAGTACTTC. Amino acid sequence: CAWSVGGNYEQYF.

This clonotype came up a few times. V gene TRBV5-6 combines with J gene TRBJ2-1; 11 nucleotides match TRBD2. Unmatched junction bases numbered 8, after V lost 0 bases and J lost 9 bases. CDR1 and CDR2 (germline): SGHDT, YYEEEE. The CDR3 has 16 amino acids. CDR3 in amino acids: CASSLGASGGSGEQFF. Written as DNA, the CDR3 is TGTGCCAGCAGCTTGGGGGCTAGCGGGGGGAGTGGTGAGCAGTTCTTC.